This is a list of T cell receptor beta chains from one sample in a study of cytomegalovirus exposure and HLA in healthy donors. The method was immunoSEQ multiplex PCR; TCRdb's version includes in-frame clones alone and lacks a portion of them. Of 150,000 to 200,000 clones in the sample, 84% were seen once. Sequencing used PBMCs. These receptors were collected from a middle-aged man in good health and CMV-seropositive. CDR3s include the opening cysteine and the closing phenylalanine or tryptophan. The D gene is left open where the match is weak. Clone size is not always given. Where it is, it says once, few, many or a class for expanded clones.

V: TRBV6-5
D: .
size: once
J: TRBJ1-3
CDR3: CASGQSPGNTIYF
DNA: TGTGCCAGCGGCCAGTCGCCTGGAAACACCATATATTTT

V: TRBV27
D: .
size: .
J: TRBJ2-1
CDR3: CASSLNNYNEQFF
DNA: TGTGCCAGCAGTTTAAACAATTACAATGAGCAGTTCTTC

V: TRBV10-3
D: TRBD1
size: .
J: TRBJ2-4
CDR3: CAISDTGVDKNIQYF
DNA: TGTGCCATCAGTGATACAGGGGTGGACAAAAACATTCAGTACTTC

V: TRBV27
D: .
size: .
J: TRBJ2-5
CDR3: CASSSTTGVGTQYF
DNA: TGTGCCAGCAGTTCAACGACAGGTGTGGGGACCCAGTACTTC

V: TRBV5-4
D: .
size: once
J: TRBJ1-5
CDR3: CASSPWGREGNQPQHF
DNA: TGTGCCAGCAGCCCCTGGGGCAGGGAAGGCAATCAGCCCCAGCATTTT

V: TRBV30
D: .
size: .
J: TRBJ1-5
CDR3: CAWSAGSNQPQHF
DNA: TGTGCCTGGTCAGCCGGGAGCAATCAGCCCCAGCATTTT

V: TRBV29-1
D: .
size: .
J: TRBJ1-1
CDR3: CSVETGLMNTEAFF
DNA: TGCAGCGTTGAGACCGGACTGATGAACACTGAAGCTTTCTTT

V: TRBV5-1
D: .
size: .
J: TRBJ2-3
CDR3: CASSPSGGPTDTQYF
DNA: TGCGCCAGCAGCCCCTCCGGGGGGCCCACAGATACGCAGTATTTT

V: TRBV7-6
D: TRBD2
size: once
J: TRBJ2-1
CDR3: CASSFLAAYNEQFF
DNA: TGTGCCAGCAGCTTCCTAGCGGCCTACAATGAGCAGTTCTTC

V: TRBV7-9
D: .
size: .
J: TRBJ1-1
CDR3: CSSSLVIGGNTEAFF
DNA: TGTTCCAGCAGCTTAGTAATCGGCGGGAACACTGAAGCTTTCTTT

V: TRBV25-1
D: .
size: .
J: TRBJ2-1
CDR3: CASSERGDRLDNEQFF
DNA: TGTGCCAGCAGTGAACGTGGAGACAGGCTGGACAATGAGCAGTTCTTC

V: TRBV7-8
D: .
size: .
J: TRBJ2-6
CDR3: CASTHRRAGANVLTF
DNA: TGTGCCAGCACCCATAGGAGGGCTGGGGCCAACGTCCTGACTTTC

V: TRBV27
D: TRBD1
size: .
J: TRBJ1-1
CDR3: CASSSLDRSNTEAFF
DNA: TGTGCCAGCAGTTCCTTGGACAGGAGCAACACTGAAGCTTTCTTT

V: TRBV7-9
D: TRBD1
size: .
J: TRBJ2-1
CDR3: CASILNRGPYNEQFF
DNA: TGTGCCAGCATCCTCAACAGGGGCCCCTACAATGAGCAGTTCTTC

V: TRBV21-1
D: .
size: .
J: TRBJ1-3
CDR3: CASSAPGQTISSGNTIYF
DNA: TGTGCCAGCAGCGCCCCGGGACAGACCATTTCTTCTGGAAACACCATATATTTT

V: TRBV7-2
D: TRBD1
size: .
J: TRBJ1-1
CDR3: CASSLGTGYTEAFF
DNA: TGTGCCAGCAGCTTAGGGACAGGGTACACTGAAGCTTTCTTT

V: TRBV2
D: .
size: .
J: TRBJ2-1
CDR3: CASSEAYSGLSSYNEQFF
DNA: TGTGCCAGCAGTGAAGCGTACAGCGGACTGAGCTCCTACAATGAGCAGTTCTTC

V: TRBV6-5
D: TRBD1
size: .
J: TRBJ1-3
CDR3: CASSKDRALSNTIYF
DNA: TGTGCCAGCAGTAAAGACAGGGCTCTAAGCAACACCATATATTTT

V: TRBV9
D: TRBD1
size: .
J: TRBJ2-5
CDR3: CASSSGQGRQETQYF
DNA: TGTGCCAGCAGCAGCGGACAGGGACGGCAAGAGACCCAGTACTTC

V: TRBV18
D: .
size: .
J: TRBJ2-2
CDR3: CASSPQGHSTGELFF
DNA: TGTGCCAGCTCACCCCAGGGGCATAGCACCGGGGAGCTGTTTTTT

V: TRBV5-4
D: .
size: once
J: TRBJ2-3
CDR3: CASSSLDSNTQYF
DNA: TGTGCCAGCAGCTCCCTGGACTCAAATACGCAGTATTTT

V: TRBV30
D: .
size: .
J: TRBJ2-3
CDR3: CAWSRRATDTQYF
DNA: TGTGCCTGGAGCCGGAGGGCGACAGATACGCAGTATTTT